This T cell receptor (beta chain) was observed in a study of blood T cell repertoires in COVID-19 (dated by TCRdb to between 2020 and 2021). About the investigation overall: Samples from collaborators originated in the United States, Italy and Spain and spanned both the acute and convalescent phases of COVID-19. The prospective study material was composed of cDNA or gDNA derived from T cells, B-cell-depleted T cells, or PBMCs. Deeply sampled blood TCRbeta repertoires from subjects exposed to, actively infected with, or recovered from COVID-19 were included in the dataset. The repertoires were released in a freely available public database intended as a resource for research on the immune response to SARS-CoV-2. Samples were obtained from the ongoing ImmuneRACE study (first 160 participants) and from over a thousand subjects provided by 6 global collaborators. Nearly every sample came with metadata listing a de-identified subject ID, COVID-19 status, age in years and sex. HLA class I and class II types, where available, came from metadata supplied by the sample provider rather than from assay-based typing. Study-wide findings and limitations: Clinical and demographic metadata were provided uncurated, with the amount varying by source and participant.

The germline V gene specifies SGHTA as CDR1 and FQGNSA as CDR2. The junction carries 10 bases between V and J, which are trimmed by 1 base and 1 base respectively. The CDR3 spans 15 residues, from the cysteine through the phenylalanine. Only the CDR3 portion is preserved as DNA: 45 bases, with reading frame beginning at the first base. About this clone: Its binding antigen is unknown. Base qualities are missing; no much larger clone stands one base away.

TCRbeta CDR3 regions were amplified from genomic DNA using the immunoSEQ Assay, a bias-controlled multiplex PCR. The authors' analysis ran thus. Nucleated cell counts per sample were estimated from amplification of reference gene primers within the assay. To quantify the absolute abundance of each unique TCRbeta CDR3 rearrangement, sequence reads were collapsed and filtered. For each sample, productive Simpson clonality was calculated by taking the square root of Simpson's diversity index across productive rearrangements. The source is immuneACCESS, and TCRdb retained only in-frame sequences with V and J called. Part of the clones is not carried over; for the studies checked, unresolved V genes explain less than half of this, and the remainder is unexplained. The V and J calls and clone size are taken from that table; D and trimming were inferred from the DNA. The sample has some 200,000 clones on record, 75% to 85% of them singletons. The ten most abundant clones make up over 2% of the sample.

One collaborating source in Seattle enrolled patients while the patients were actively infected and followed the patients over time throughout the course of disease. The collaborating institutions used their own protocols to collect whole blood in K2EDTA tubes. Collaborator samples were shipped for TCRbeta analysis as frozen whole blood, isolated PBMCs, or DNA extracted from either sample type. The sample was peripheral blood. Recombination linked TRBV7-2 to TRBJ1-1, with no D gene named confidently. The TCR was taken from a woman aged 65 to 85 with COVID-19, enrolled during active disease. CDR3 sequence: CASSLVVSGNTEAFF. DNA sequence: TGTGCCAGCAGCTTAGTGGTTTCGGGGAACACTGAAGCTTTCTTT.